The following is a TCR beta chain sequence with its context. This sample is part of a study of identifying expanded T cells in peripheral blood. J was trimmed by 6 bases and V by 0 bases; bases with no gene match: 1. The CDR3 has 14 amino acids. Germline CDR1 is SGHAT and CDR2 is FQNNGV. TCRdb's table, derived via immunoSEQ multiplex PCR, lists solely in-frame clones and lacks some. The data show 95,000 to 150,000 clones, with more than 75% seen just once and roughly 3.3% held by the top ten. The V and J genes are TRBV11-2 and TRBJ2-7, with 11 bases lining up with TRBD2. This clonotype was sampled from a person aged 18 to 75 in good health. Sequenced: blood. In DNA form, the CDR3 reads TGTGCCAGCAGCTTAGAACTAGCGGGGGCCGAGCAGTACTTC. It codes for CASSLELAGAEQYF.